The 30 T cell receptor beta chains below were found in one sample sequenced in a study of CXCR3-negative and CXCR3-positive naive CD8 T cells (dated by TCRdb to between 2018 and 2020). No cognate antigen is known for these TCRs. Study-wide findings and limitations: Compared with CXCR3-negative naive cells, CXCR3-positive naive cells had TRB CDR3s with higher hydrophobicity (lower Kidera factor 4), lower energy, and higher strength and volume indices.

The data were produced on a NextSeq 550. The Human TCR Profiling Kit (MiLaboratory) was used to make UMI-labeled 5' RACE TRB cDNA libraries. TCRdb reprocessed the reads and lists each CDR3 protein sequence as a single entry, with no DNA. The sample's own table lists about 140,000 distinct CDR3 sequences. The ten most abundant clones make up 0.41% of the sample. Specimen: naive CXCR3+ CD8+ T cells from blood. This specimen's cell subset or site label, per the study, means: CD45RO-CCR7+CD27+CD95- naive CD8+ T cells expressing CXCR3 (TNR3+). The receptors stem from a human donor in good health. Some clones in this sample may be carry-over from other donors' samples.

The V call is TRBV25-1, the J call TRBJ1-4. The CDR3 extends over 13 amino acids. CDR1 is MGHDK, CDR2 SYGVNS, per germline. CDR3 loop: CASSEYYYEKLFF.

V usage is TRBV7-9 and J usage is TRBJ1-1. This CDR3 region has 14 residues. Germline values: CDR1 SEHNR, CDR2 FQNEAQ (reference sequence). This chain's CDR3 is CASSLGVGNTEAFF.

V and J are TRBV10-3 and TRBJ2-5; the TRBD1 assignment by TCRdb is unverifiable without DNA. CDR3 length: 15 residues. Germline loops: CDR1 ENHRY, CDR2 SYGVKD. This CDR3 is CAISEERDSQETQYF.

J is TRBJ2-3 and V is TRBV10-2; TCRdb reports TRBD1, a call that lacks DNA to check it against. Per germline, CDR1 WSHSY and CDR2 SAAADI. The CDR3 length is 15 residues. The CDR3 here is CASSISGASTDTQYF.

The chain joins TRBV29-1 to TRBJ1-1. Germline V gene lookup returns CDR1 SQVTM and CDR2 ANQGSEA. This CDR3 is built from 12 residues. CDR3 amino acids: CSVGVMNTEAFF. Based on the CDR3 plus reference TRBV29-1 and TRBJ1-1, the full variable domain is SAVISQKPSRDICQRGTSLTIQCQVDSQVTMMFWYRQQPGQSLTLIATANQGSEATYESGFVIDKFPISRPNLTFSTLTVSNMSPEDSSIYLCSVGVMNTEAFFGQGTRLTVV.

This sequence joins TRBV30 and TRBJ2-2; the D gene TCRdb calls, TRBD1, cannot be checked with no DNA. Germline CDR1 is GTSNPN and CDR2 is SVGIG (reference sequence). The CDR3 runs 13 residues. The CDR3 protein is CALDRDNTGELFF. Based on the CDR3 plus reference TRBV30 and TRBJ2-2, the full variable domain is SQTIHQWPATLVQPVGSPLSLECTVEGTSNPNLYWYRQAAGRGLQLLFYSVGIGQISSEVPQNLSASRPQDRQFILSSKKLLLSDSGFYLCALDRDNTGELFFGEGSRLTVL.

The V and J genes are TRBV14 and TRBJ2-5; TCRdb reports TRBD2, a call that lacks DNA to check it against. Germline-derived CDR1 and CDR2 are SGHDN and FVKESK. The CDR3 is 17 amino acids. The CDR3: CASSHTWTTISQETQYF.

The J gene is TRBJ2-2, the V gene TRBV6-2 or TRBV6-3; without DNA, the TCRdb call of TRBD2 cannot be checked. Per germline, CDR1 MNHEY and CDR2 SVGEGT. The CDR3 contains 14 residues. CDR3 sequence: CASSYGGSTGELFF.

CDR3 protein: CASSEDRDRLSDTGELFF. The chain is built from TRBV2 and TRBJ2-2; lacking DNA, the TRBD1 call made by TCRdb goes unchecked. Germline-derived CDR1 and CDR2 are SNHLY and FYNNEI. The CDR3 is 18 amino acids. The variable domain in full, with the rest retrieved from reference TRBV2 and TRBJ2-2, is EPEVTQTPSHQVTQMGQEVILRCVPISNHLYFYWYRQILGQKVEFLVSFYNNEISEKSEIFDDQFSVERPDGSNFTLKIRSTKLEDSAMYFCASSEDRDRLSDTGELFFGEGSRLTVL.

The chain is built from TRBV4-3 and TRBJ2-1; TCRdb outputs TRBD1, but without DNA this stays unchecked. The germline V gene has CDR1 LGHNA and CDR2 YSLEER. The CDR3 spans 14 residues. The CDR3 reads CASSQWTGIDEQFF.

V is TRBV29-1 and J is TRBJ2-3; TCRdb indicates TRBD2, and absent DNA this call remains unverified. This CDR3 spans 14 amino acids. Germline values: CDR1 SQVTM, CDR2 ANQGSEA. CDR3 sequence reads: CSVEVAGGSNTQYF.

The V gene is TRBV20-1, the J gene TRBJ2-3; TCRdb indicates TRBD1, and absent DNA this call remains unverified. Germline values: CDR1 DFQATT, CDR2 SNEGSKA (reference sequence). The CDR3 is 15 residues long. CDR3: CSARLEGVITDTQYF.

This chain joins TRBV9 and TRBJ2-5; TCRdb lists TRBD1, though no DNA is available to test this call. The CDR3 sequence is 17 residues long. Germline V CDR1 and CDR2: SGDLS, YYNGEE. CDR3 in amino acids: CASSPTGQGAGSETQYF.

The V call is TRBV27, the J call TRBJ2-1; TCRdb indicates TRBD1, and absent DNA this call remains unverified. The germline V gene has CDR1 MNHEY and CDR2 SMNVEV (reference sequence). This CDR3 has 14 amino acids. CDR3 sequence: CASSIGGTYNEQFF.

This rearrangement joins TRBV9 to TRBJ2-7; no DNA is available, so the TRBD1 call from TCRdb remains unchecked. This CDR3 is built from 15 residues. Germline V lookup: CDR1 SGDLS, CDR2 YYNGEE. The CDR3 here is CASSARYGGTYEQYF. The whole variable domain, remainder taken from reference TRBV9 and TRBJ2-7, is DSGVTQTPKHLITATGQRVTLRCSPRSGDLSVYWYQQSLDQGLQFLIQYYNGEERAKGNILERFSAQQFPDLHSELNLSSLELGDSALYFCASSARYGGTYEQYFGPGTRLTVT.

The chain combines TRBV29-1 with TRBJ1-2. CDR3 length: 13 residues. Per germline, CDR1 SQVTM and CDR2 ANQGSEA. The CDR3 here is CSVELEGGYGYTF.

The chain links TRBV15 to TRBJ2-2; TCRdb's assignment of TRBD1 cannot be checked, as there is no DNA. The CDR3 totals 13 residues. Germline V gene data show CDR1 as LNHNV and CDR2 as YYDKDF (reference sequence). The CDR3 sequence is CATSGAEDGWLFF.

The J gene is TRBJ2-1, the V gene TRBV9; TCRdb's D call, TRBD1, is unchecked because there is no DNA. CDR1 is SGDLS, CDR2 YYNGEE, per germline. There are 16 residues in the CDR3. CDR3 residues: CASSVDQLTGANEQFF.

This chain connects TRBV7-9 to TRBJ2-1; TCRdb's D call of TRBD1 is untestable without DNA. Germline V gives CDR1 SEHNR, CDR2 FQNEAQ (reference sequence). The CDR3 extends over 16 amino acids. CDR3 protein: CASSSSVGGQAHEQFF. The full variable domain, completed using reference TRBV7-9 and TRBJ2-1, is DTGVSQNPRHKITKRGQNVTFRCDPISEHNRLYWYRQTLGQGPEFLTYFQNEAQLEKSRLLSDRFSAERPKGSFSTLEIQRTEQGDSAMYLCASSSSVGGQAHEQFFGPGTRLTVL.

CDR3 sequence reads: CASSSTSGETQYF. The chain couples TRBV12-3 or TRBV12-4 to TRBJ2-5; there is no DNA to check the TCRdb D call of TRBD2. This CDR3 comprises 13 residues.

The rearrangement links TRBV7-9 to TRBJ1-1. Germline values: CDR1 SEHNR, CDR2 FQNEAQ (reference sequence). The CDR3 is 11 residues long. CDR3 loop: CASTTSTEAFF.

The genes are TRBV7-8 and TRBJ2-5; TCRdb proposes TRBD2, but this gene call is untestable without DNA. CDR3 size: 14 residues. Germline CDR1 is SGHVS and CDR2 is FQNEAQ. The CDR3 protein is CASSLTSMQQTQYF.

The chain links TRBV7-9 to TRBJ1-1. CDR1 and CDR2 (germline): SEHNR, FQNEAQ (reference sequence). The CDR3 is made up of 13 amino acids. The CDR3 protein is CASSLEGNPEAFF.

The chain couples TRBV7-6 to TRBJ2-5; TCRdb gives TRBD1 as the D gene, but with no DNA this cannot be confirmed. The CDR3 runs 15 residues. Germline V gives CDR1 SGHVS, CDR2 FNYEAQ. CDR3 sequence: CASSLARGRKETQYF.

This sequence joins TRBV3-1 and TRBJ2-1; TCRdb picks TRBD1, but there is no DNA to check that call. The CDR3 loop spans 16 amino acids. CDR1 and CDR2 from the germline V gene are LGHDT and YNNKEL (reference sequence). The CDR3: CASSQDPGGIYNEQFF.

The rearrangement joins TRBV15 to TRBJ1-1. CDR3 length: 13 residues. From germline, CDR1 is LNHNV and CDR2 YYDKDF (reference sequence). CDR3 sequence reads: CATSSLRGAEAFF. The variable domain in full, completed from reference TRBV15 and TRBJ1-1, reads DAMVIQNPRYQVTQFGKPVTLSCSQTLNHNVMYWYQQKSSQAPKLLFHYYDKDFNNEADTPDNFQSRRPNTSFCFLDIRSPGLGDTAMYLCATSSLRGAEAFFGQGTRLTVV.

The rearrangement joins TRBV14 to TRBJ1-1. CDR1 SGHDN and CDR2 FVKESK come from the germline V gene. This CDR3 contains 13 residues. The CDR3 protein is CASSQVGNTEAFF. Filled out from reference TRBV14 and TRBJ1-1, the complete variable domain reads EAGVTQFPSHSVIEKGQTVTLRCDPISGHDNLYWYRRVMGKEIKFLLHFVKESKQDESGMPNNRFLAERTGGTYSTLKVQPAELEDSGVYFCASSQVGNTEAFFGQGTRLTVV.

The V call is TRBV4-2, the J call TRBJ2-1; TCRdb picks TRBD2, but there is no DNA to check that call. CDR1 and CDR2 (germline): LGHNA, YNFKEQ. The CDR3 sequence is 17 residues long. CDR3 region: CASSQEEGLAGINEQFF.

This chain uses TRBV4-2 with TRBJ2-3. The V gene's germline CDR1 is LGHNA and CDR2 YNFKEQ. The CDR3 runs to 11 residues. CDR3 region: CASSPANTQYF.

The chain employs TRBV9 and TRBJ2-3; there is no DNA to check the TCRdb D call of TRBD1. Germline V gives CDR1 SGDLS, CDR2 YYNGEE. This CDR3 comprises 15 residues. The CDR3 here is CASSLQGYSTDTQYF.